The source of this TCR beta chain is a study of glioma-infiltrating T cells. TCR alpha and beta CDR3 regions were amplified from RNA using iRepertoire nested multiplex PCR. TCRdb reprocessed the multiplex PCR reads with MiXCR, giving one entry per CDR3 protein. The data contain approximately 140,000 distinct CDR3 sequences, around 25% of them singletons. With respect to this clonotype: One end of the junction varies from germline; a read error may be responsible.

The sequencing input was glioma tissue, nonneoplastic brain tissue, or PBMCs (not recorded which). This clonotype originated in a human donor with low-grade glioma or glioblastoma, undergoing nonglioma brain surgery, or in good health (not recorded which).

The CDR3 protein is CASSLAGVYNEQFF. The CDR3 DNA reads as TGTGCCAGCAGTCTAGCGGGGGTCTACAATGAGCAGTTCTTC. The chain has TRBV12-3 or TRBV12-4 and TRBJ2-1; 10 bases align to TRBD2. CDR3 length: 14 residues.